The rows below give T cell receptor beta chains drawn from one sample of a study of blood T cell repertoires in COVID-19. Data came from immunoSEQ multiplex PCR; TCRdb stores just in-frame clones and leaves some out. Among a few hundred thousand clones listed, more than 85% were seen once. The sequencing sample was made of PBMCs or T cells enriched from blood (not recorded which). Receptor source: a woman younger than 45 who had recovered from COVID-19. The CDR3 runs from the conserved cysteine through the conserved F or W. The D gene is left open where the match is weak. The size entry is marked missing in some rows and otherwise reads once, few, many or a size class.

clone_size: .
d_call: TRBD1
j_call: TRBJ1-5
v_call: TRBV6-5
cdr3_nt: TGTGCCAGCACCGTGGACAGGGTGTATCAGCCCCAGCATTTT
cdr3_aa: CASTVDRVYQPQHF

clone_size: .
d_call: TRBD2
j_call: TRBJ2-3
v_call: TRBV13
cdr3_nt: TGTGCCAGCAGCTTAAGCTGGACTAGCGGGGATAGCACAGATACGCAGTATTTT
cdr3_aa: CASSLSWTSGDSTDTQYF

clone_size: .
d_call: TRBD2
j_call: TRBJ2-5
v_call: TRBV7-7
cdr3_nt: TGTGCTAGCAGCTTCGGGAGTAGCGGGGAAGAGACCCAGTACTTC
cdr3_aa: CASSFGSSGEETQYF

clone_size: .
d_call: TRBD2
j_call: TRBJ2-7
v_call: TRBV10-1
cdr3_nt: TGCGCCAGCAGTGAGTCAGGGCTAGCGGGGTACGAGCAGTACTTC
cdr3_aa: CASSESGLAGYEQYF

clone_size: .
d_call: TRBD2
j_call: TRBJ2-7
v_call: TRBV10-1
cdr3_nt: TGCCCCACAAGGGCGGGAGCTTTGTACGAGCAGTACTTC
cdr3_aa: CPTRAGALYEQYF

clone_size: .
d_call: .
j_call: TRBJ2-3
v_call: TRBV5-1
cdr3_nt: TGCGCCAGCAGCGCAGGGGATAGCACAGATACGCAGTATTTT
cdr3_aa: CASSAGDSTDTQYF

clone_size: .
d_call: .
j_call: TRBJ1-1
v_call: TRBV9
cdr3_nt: TGTGCCAGCGGTATAGGAGAGAACACTGAAGCTTTCTTT
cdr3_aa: CASGIGENTEAFF

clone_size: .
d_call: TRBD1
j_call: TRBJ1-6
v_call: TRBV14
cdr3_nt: TGTGCCAGCAGCCAAGGAACAGGGGATTCACCCCTCCACTTT
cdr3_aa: CASSQGTGDSPLHF

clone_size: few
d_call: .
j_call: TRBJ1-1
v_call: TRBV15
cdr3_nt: TGTGCCACCAGCAGAGGCAACGGGTATGAGGACACTGAAGCTTTCTTT
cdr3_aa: CATSRGNGYEDTEAFF

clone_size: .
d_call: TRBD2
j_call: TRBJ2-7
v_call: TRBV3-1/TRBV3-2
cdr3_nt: TGTGCCAGCAGCCATCCTAGCGGGGGGGCCCCGGAGCAGTACTTC
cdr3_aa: CASSHPSGGAPEQYF

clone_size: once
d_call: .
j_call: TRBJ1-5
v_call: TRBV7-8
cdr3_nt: TGTGCCAGCAGCGAACACCTCAATCAGCCCCAGCATTTT
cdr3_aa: CASSEHLNQPQHF

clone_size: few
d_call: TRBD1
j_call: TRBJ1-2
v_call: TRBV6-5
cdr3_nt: TGTGCCAGCAATCGACGGACAGGGCCGAACCGGGAGTGCACCTTC
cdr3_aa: CASNRRTGPNRECTF

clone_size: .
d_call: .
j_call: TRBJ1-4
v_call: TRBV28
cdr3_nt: TGTGCCAGCAGTTTGTACGGGGTTAATAATGAAAAACTGTTTTTT
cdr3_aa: CASSLYGVNNEKLFF

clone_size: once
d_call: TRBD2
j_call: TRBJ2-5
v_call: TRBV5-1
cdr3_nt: TGCGCCAGCAGCTTGGGACTAGCGGGCCCCGGCAGGGAGACCCAGTACTTC
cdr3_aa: CASSLGLAGPGRETQYF

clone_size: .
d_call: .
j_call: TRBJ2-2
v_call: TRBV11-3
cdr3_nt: TGTGCCAGCAGCTTAGACCGTCCCGGGACTGTTACCGGGGAGCTGTTTTTT
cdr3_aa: CASSLDRPGTVTGELFF

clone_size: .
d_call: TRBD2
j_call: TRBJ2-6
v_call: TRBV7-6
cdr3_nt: TGTGCCAGCAGCCACCCGACTAGCGGGGGGGTCTCTGGGGCCAACGTCCTGACTTTC
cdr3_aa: CASSHPTSGGVSGANVLTF